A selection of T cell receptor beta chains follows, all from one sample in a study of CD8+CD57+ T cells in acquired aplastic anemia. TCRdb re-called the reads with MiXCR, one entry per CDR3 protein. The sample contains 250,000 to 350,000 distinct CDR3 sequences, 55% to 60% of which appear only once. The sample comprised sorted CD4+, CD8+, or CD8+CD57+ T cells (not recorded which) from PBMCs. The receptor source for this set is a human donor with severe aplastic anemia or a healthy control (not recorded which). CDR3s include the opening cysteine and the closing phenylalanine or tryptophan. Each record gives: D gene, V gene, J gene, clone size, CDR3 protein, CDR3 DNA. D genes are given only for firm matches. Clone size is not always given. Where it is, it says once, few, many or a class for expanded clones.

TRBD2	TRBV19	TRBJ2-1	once	CASSIGGLAGLNEQFF	TGTGCCAGTAGTATAGGGGGACTAGCGGGCCTTAATGAGCAGTTCTTC
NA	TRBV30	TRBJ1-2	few	CAWSRGNSGMGRIGYTF	TGTGCCTGGTCCCGAGGGAATTCCGGGATGGGTCGAATTGGCTACACCTTC
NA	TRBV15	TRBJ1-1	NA	CATSRSAPEAFF	TGTGCCACCAGCAGAAGTGCACCTGAAGCTTTCTTT
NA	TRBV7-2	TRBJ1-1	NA	CASSTTHRGVMNTEAFF	TGTGCCAGCAGCACGACCCACCGGGGGGTCATGAACACTGAAGCTTTCTTT
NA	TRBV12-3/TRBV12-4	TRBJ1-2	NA	CASSPSGPGGGYTF	TGTGCCAGCAGCCCCTCGGGCCCTGGTGGTGGCTACACCTTC
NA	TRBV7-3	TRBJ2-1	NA	CASSVSEPSYNEQFF	TGTGCCAGCAGCGTAAGCGAGCCGTCCTACAATGAGCAGTTCTTC
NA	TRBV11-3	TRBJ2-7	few	CASSLSESEQYF	TGTGCCAGCAGCTTGTCCGAGAGCGAGCAGTACTTC
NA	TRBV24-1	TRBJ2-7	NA	CATRRTDSTYEQYF	TGTGCCACCAGGAGAACGGACAGTACCTACGAGCAGTACTTC
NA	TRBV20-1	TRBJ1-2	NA	CSAAGPNYGYTF	TGCAGTGCTGCGGGACCTAACTATGGCTACACCTTC
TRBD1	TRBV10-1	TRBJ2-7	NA	CAIPGQGYEQYF	TGCGCCATCCCGGGACAGGGTTACGAGCAGTACTTC
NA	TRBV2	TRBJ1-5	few	CASSEALRGAGQPQHF	TGTGCCAGCAGTGAAGCGCTTCGGGGGGCAGGTCAGCCCCAGCATTTT
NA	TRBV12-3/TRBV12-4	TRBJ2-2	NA	CASSYGPPWNTGELFF	TGTGCCAGCAGCTACGGACCGCCGTGGAACACCGGGGAGCTGTTTTTT
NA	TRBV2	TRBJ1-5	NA	CASSEEAGVKPQHF	TGTGCCAGCAGTGAAGAGGCTGGGGTTAAGCCCCAGCATTTT
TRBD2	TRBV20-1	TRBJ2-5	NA	CSASPLAGEGETQYF	TGCAGTGCTAGTCCACTAGCGGGGGAAGGAGAGACCCAGTACTTC
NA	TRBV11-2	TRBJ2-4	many	CASSLVGGAKNIQYF	TGTGCCAGCAGCTTAGTGGGCGGGGCCAAAAACATTCAGTACTTC
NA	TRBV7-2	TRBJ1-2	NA	CASSQQGFNHTF	TGTGCCAGCAGTCAACAGGGATTCAACCACACCTTC
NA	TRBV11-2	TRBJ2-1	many	CASSLNPLAPEQFF	TGTGCCAGCAGCTTAAACCCACTAGCACCTGAGCAGTTCTTC